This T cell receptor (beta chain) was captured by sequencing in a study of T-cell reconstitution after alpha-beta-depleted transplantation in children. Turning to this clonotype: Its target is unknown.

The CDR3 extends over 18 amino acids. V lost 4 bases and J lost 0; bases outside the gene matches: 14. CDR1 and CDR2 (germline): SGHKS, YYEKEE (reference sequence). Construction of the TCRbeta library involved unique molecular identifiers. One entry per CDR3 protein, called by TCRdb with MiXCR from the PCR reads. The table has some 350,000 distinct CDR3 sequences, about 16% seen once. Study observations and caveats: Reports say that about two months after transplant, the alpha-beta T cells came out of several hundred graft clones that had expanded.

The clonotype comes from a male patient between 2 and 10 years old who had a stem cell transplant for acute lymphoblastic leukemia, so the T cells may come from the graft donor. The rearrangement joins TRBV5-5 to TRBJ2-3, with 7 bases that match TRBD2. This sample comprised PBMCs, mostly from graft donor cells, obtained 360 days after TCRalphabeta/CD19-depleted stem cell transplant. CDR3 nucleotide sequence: TGTGCCAGCAGCGCCCGGCGAAGCGGGACGACTAGCACAGATACGCAGTATTTT. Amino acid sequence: CASSARRSGTTSTDTQYF.